This T cell receptor (beta chain) originates from a study of blood T cells in healthy people across ages. Overall study findings and caveats: Naive and antigen-experienced cells could not be conclusively compared, given unsorted PBMCs. Samples with more naive T cells showed higher observed beta diversity. There was no known CMV status for donors, so expanded clonotype changes were possibly confounded.

This clonotype has just one count. Its matching antigen is unknown. For the second PCR, which ran for about 6 to 11 cycles, a sample-barcoded 5' primer and a J-beta primer mix were used. With 12 random nucleotides, a template-switch adaptor tagged each individual cDNA molecule. TCRdb redid the calling of the 5' RACE reads with MiXCR, one entry per CDR3 protein. This table has hundreds of thousands of distinct CDR3 sequences, around half appearing once. Material for sequencing was blood. The TCR sequence derives from a woman aged 60-75 years in good health.

DNA for the CDR3: TGCAGTGCTCTTTCGCGAGCGGGAAGATGGGATGAGCAGTTCTTC. Translated, it gives CSALSRAGRWDEQFF. V usage is TRBV20-1 and J usage is TRBJ2-1; 7 nucleotides agree with TRBD2. This CDR3 comprises 15 residues. Germline CDR1 is DFQATT and CDR2 is SNEGSKA (reference sequence). The V gene end was trimmed by 5 bases and the J gene end by 8 bases; junction bases not matched to a gene: 15.